Listed here are 8 T cell receptor beta chains from one sample, sequenced in a study of OX40 agonist ivuxolimab in advanced cancers. TCRdb's copy holds only in-frame clones and misses some; the assay was immunoSEQ multiplex PCR. The table lists tens of thousands of clones, 84% of them singletons. The sequenced sample was CD4+ or CD8+ T cells sorted from blood, obtained in a trial of the OX40 agonist ivuxolimab. These receptors were taken from an adult with an advanced solid tumor such as melanoma, head and neck, liver or kidney cancer.

The CDR3 nucleotides read TGTGCCAGTACGGTTCCAGGGATTAACACCGGGGAGCTGTTTTTT. Translated: CASTVPGINTGELFF. The V and J genes are TRBV19 and TRBJ2-2; D is possibly TRBD1 (5 bases). This CDR3 region has 15 residues. Germline assignment: CDR1 LNHDA and CDR2 SQIVND (reference sequence). With 7 bases removed from V and 2 bases from J, the gap between germline ends came to 14 bases.

The chain has TRBV27 and TRBJ2-7, with a weak D call TRBD2 (5 bases). Trimming left V 5 bases short and J 7 bases short, with 21 bases between. This CDR3 comprises 15 residues. In germline, CDR1 is MNHEY, CDR2 SMNVEV (reference sequence). The CDR3 spells CASSRDEYLRGEQYF. As DNA, the CDR3 is TGTGCCAGCAGTAGAGACGAGTATCTAAGAGGGGAGCAGTACTTC.

V gene TRBV6-5 combines with J gene TRBJ1-1, with D uncertain. The CDR3 totals 11 residues. V was shortened by 4 bases and J by 5 bases, with 5 bases between the two germline ends. Germline CDR1 is MNHEY and CDR2 is SVGAGI. The CDR3 here is CASSFHTEAFF. DNA of the CDR3: TGTGCCAGCAGTTTCCATACTGAAGCTTTCTTT.

The chain joins TRBV30 to TRBJ1-2, with D perhaps TRBD1 (6 bases). Trimming left V 1 base short and J 5 bases short, with 17 bases between. CDR1 is GTSNPN, CDR2 SVGIG, per germline (reference sequence). This CDR3 is 15 amino acids long. CDR3 residues: CAWSAPHREAYGYTF. The CDR3 DNA is TGTGCCTGGAGTGCGCCGCACAGGGAAGCGTATGGCTACACCTTC.

The J gene is TRBJ2-7, the V gene TRBV10-3; 10 bases match TRBD1. This CDR3 has 15 amino acids. Germline trimming cut 5 bases from V and 10 bases from J; bases unmatched to any gene: 14. Germline values: CDR1 ENHRY, CDR2 SYGVKD. The CDR3 coding sequence is TGTGCCATCAGTAGGGGGACAGGGGATAGCGGGAATCAGTACTTC. This gives the protein CAISRGTGDSGNQYF.

V is TRBV30 and J is TRBJ2-7; the D call may be TRBD1 or TRBD2 (5 bases each). The CDR3 extends over 13 amino acids. V lost 0 bases to trimming and J lost 6 bases, with 12 bases between them. Germline V lookup: CDR1 GTSNPN, CDR2 SVGIG (reference sequence). CDR3 sequence (DNA): TGTGCCTGGAGTGTACAGAGGGGTGGCGAGCAGTACTTC. Residues: CAWSVQRGGEQYF.

CDR3 nucleotide sequence: TGCGCCACGACTAGGACAGGGCTGACAGATACGCAGTATTTT. Residues: CATTRTGLTDTQYF. This sequence joins TRBV5-1 and TRBJ2-3; 8 positions match TRBD1. The CDR3 consists of 14 residues. CDR1 and CDR2 from the germline V gene are SGHRS and YFSETQ. V was pared by 9 bases and J by 3 bases, with 9 bases of the junction left unmatched.

The chain recombines TRBV20-1 with TRBJ1-1; TRBD1 is a possible D gene (5 bases). This CDR3 has 11 amino acids. Germline CDR1 is DFQATT and CDR2 is SNEGSKA (reference sequence). V was pared by 6 bases and J by 10 bases, with 15 bases between. CDR3 coding DNA: TGCAGTGCCCCCTTGGGGGAAGGAGCTTTCTTT. Amino acids: CSAPLGEGAFF.